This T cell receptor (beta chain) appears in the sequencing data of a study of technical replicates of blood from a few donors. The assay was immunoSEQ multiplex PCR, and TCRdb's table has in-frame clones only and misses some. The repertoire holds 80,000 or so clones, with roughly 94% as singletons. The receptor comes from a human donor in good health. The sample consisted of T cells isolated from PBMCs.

For the CDR3, the DNA is TGTGCCAGCAGGGGACAGGTAGGCGAAGCTTTCTTT. Its protein is CASRGQVGEAFF. The V call is TRBV2, the J call TRBJ1-1; 8 positions match TRBD1. Germline V lookup: CDR1 SNHLY, CDR2 FYNNEI. V lost 6 bases, J lost 8 bases, and 5 bases stayed unmatched. The CDR3 is 12 amino acids.